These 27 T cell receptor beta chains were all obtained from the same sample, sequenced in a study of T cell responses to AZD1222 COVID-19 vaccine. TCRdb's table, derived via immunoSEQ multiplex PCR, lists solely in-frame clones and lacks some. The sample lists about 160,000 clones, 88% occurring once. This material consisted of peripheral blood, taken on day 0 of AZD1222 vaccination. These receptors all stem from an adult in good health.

The CDR3 is CATCRGGDHLNTEAFF. The CDR3 DNA reads TGTGCCACCTGCCGGGGCGGGGACCACCTGAACACTGAAGCTTTCTTT. The chain has TRBV19 and TRBJ1-1; a weak D match, TRBD1 (5 bases). Germline loops: CDR1 LNHDA, CDR2 SQIVND (reference sequence). V shed 10 bases and J shed 0 bases, with 21 bases lying between them. The CDR3 is made up of 16 amino acids.

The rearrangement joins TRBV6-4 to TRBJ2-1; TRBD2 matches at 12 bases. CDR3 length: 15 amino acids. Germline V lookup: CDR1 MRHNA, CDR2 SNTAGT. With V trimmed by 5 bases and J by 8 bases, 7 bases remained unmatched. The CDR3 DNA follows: TGTGCCAGCAGTCTTCTAGCGGGAGGGGCAGATGAGCAGTTCTTC. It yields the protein CASSLLAGGADEQFF.

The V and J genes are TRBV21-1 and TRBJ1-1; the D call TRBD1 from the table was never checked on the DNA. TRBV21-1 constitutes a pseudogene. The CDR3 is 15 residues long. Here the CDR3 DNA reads TGTGCCAGCAGCAAAGACCACAGGGTTGGCACTGAAGCTTTCTTT. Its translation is CASSKDHRVGTEAFF.

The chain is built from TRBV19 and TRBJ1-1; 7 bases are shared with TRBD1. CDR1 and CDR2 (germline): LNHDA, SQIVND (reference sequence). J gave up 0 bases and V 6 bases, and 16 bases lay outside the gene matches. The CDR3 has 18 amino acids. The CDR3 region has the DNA TGTGCCAGTAGCTGGGACAGACAATTGACCTCTATGAACACTGAAGCTTTCTTT. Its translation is CASSWDRQLTSMNTEAFF.

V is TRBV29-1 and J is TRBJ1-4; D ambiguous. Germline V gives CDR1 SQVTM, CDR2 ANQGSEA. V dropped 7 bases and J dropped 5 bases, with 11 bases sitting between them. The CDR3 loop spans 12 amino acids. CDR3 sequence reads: CSGVSANEKLFF. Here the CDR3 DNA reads TGCAGCGGTGTGAGCGCCAATGAAAAACTGTTTTTT.

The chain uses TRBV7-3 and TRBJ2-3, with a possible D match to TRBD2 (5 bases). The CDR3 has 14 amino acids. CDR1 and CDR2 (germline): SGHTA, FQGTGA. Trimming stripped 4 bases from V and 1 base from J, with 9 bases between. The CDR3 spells CASSWVGGTDTQYF. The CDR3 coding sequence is TGTGCCAGCAGCTGGGTCGGGGGCACAGATACGCAGTATTTT.

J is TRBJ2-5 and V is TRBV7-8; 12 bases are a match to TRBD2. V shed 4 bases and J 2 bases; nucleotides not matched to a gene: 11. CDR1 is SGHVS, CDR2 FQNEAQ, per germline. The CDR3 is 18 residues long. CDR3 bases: TGTGCCAGCAGCTCCCGACTAGCGGGGGTACCGGGGCAAGAGACCCAGTACTTC. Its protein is CASSSRLAGVPGQETQYF.

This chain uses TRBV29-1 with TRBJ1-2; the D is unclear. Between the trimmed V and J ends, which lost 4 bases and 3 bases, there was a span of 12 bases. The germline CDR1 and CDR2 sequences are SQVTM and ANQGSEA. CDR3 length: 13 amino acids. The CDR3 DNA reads TGCAGCGTTGCCAACAGCGGCTACTATGGCTACACCTTC. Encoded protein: CSVANSGYYGYTF.

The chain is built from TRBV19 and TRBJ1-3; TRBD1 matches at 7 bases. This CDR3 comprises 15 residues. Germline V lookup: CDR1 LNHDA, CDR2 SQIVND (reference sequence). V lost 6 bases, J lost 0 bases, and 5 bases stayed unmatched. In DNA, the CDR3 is TGTGCCAGTAGCATAACAGGGGACTCTGGAAACACCATATATTTT. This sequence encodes CASSITGDSGNTIYF.

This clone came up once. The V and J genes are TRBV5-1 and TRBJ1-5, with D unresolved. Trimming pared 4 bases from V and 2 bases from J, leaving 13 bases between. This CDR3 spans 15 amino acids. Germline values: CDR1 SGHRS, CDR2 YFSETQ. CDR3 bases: TGCGCCAGCAGCAGAACCGGGGATCGCAATCAGCCCCAGCATTTT. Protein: CASSRTGDRNQPQHF.

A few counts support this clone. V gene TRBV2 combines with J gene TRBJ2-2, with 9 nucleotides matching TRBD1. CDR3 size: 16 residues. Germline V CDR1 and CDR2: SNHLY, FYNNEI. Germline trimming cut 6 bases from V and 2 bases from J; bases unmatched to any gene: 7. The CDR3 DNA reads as TGTGCCAGCAGCTCGGGACAGGGAATAAACACCGGGGAGCTGTTTTTT. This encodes CASSSGQGINTGELFF. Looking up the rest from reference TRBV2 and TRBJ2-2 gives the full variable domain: EPEVTQTPSHQVTQMGQEVILRCVPISNHLYFYWYRQILGQKVEFLVSFYNNEISEKSEIFDDQFSVERPDGSNFTLKIRSTKLEDSAMYFCASSSGQGINTGELFFGEGSRLTVL.

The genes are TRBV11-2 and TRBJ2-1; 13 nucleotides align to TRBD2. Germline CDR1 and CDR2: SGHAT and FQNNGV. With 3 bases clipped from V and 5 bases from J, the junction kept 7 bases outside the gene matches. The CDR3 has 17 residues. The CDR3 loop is CASSFRLAGGLNNEQFF. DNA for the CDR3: TGTGCCAGCAGCTTCCGACTAGCGGGAGGCCTCAACAATGAGCAGTTCTTC.

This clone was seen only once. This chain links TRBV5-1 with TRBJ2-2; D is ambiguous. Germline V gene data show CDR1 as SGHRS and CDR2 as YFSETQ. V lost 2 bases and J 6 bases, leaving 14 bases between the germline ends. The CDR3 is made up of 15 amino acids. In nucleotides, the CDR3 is TGCGCCAGCAGCTTCAGCGTTTCCGCCGCCGGGGAGCTGTTTTTT. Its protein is CASSFSVSAAGELFF.

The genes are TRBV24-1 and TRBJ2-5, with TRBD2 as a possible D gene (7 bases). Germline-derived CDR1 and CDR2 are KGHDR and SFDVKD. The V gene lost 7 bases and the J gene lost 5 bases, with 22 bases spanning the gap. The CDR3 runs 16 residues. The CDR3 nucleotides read TGTGCCACCAGCGGGGAACGGGGGGCAGCGCCGGAGACCCAGTACTTC. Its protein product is CATSGERGAAPETQYF.

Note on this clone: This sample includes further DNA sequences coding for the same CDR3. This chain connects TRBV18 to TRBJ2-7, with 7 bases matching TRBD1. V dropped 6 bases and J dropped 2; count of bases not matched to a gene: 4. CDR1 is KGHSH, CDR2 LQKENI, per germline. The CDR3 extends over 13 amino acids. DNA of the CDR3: TGTGCCAGCTCTCCTCAGGGGGCCTACGAGCAGTACTTC. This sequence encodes CASSPQGAYEQYF.

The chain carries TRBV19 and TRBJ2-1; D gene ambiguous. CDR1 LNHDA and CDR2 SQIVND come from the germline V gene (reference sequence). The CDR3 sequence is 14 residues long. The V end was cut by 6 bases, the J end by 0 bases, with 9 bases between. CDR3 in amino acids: CASRGHSSYNEQFF. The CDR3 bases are TGTGCCAGTAGAGGCCATAGCTCCTACAATGAGCAGTTCTTC.

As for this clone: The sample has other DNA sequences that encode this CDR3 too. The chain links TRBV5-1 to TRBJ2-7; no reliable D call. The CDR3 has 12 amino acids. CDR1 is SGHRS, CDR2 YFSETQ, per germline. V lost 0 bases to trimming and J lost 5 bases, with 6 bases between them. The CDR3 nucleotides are TGCGCCAGCAGCTTGGGTTCCCACGAGCAGTACTTC. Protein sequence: CASSLGSHEQYF. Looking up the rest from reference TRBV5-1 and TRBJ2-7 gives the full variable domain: KAGVTQTPRYLIKTRGQQVTLSCSPISGHRSVSWYQQTPGQGLQFLFEYFSETQRNKGNFPGRFSGRQFSNSRSEMNVSTLELGDSALYLCASSLGSHEQYFGPGTRLTVT.

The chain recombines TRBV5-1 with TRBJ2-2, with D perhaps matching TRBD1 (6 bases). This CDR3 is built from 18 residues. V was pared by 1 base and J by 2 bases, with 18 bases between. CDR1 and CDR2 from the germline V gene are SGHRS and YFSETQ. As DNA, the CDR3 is TGCGCCAGCAGCTTGTTGGCCGGTGGGACAACCAACACCGGGGAGCTGTTTTTT. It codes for CASSLLAGGTTNTGELFF. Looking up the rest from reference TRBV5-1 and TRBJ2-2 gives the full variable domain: KAGVTQTPRYLIKTRGQQVTLSCSPISGHRSVSWYQQTPGQGLQFLFEYFSETQRNKGNFPGRFSGRQFSNSRSEMNVSTLELGDSALYLCASSLLAGGTTNTGELFFGEGSRLTVL.

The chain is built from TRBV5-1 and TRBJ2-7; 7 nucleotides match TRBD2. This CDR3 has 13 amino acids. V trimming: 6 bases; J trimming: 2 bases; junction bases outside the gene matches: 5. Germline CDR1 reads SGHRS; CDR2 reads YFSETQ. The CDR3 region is CASMSGTTYEQYF. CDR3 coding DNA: TGCGCCAGCATGTCAGGGACTACCTACGAGCAGTACTTC.

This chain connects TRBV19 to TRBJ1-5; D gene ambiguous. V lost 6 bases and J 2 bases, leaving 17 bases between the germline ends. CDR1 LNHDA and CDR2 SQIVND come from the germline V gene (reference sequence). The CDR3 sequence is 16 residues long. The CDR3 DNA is TGTGCCAGTAGCCCCCAACCACGGGTCGGCAATCAGCCCCAGCATTTT. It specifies CASSPQPRVGNQPQHF.

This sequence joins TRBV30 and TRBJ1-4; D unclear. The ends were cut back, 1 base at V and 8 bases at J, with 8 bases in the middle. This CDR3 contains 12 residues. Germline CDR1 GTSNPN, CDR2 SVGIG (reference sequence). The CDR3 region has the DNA TGTGCCTGGAGTGGGGGAGGGGAAAAACTGTTTTTT. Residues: CAWSGGGEKLFF. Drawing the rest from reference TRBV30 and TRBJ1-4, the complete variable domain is SQTIHQWPATLVQPVGSPLSLECTVEGTSNPNLYWYRQAAGRGLQLLFYSVGIGQISSEVPQNLSASRPQDRQFILSSKKLLLSDSGFYLCAWSGGGEKLFFGSGTQLSVL.

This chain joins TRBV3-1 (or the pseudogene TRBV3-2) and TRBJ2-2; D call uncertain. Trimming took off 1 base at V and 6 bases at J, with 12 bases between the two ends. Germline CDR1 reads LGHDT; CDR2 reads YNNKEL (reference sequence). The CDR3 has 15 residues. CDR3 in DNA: TGTGCCAGCAGCCAAGGGGTAGCCCGGGCCGGGGAGCTGTTTTTT. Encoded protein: CASSQGVARAGELFF.

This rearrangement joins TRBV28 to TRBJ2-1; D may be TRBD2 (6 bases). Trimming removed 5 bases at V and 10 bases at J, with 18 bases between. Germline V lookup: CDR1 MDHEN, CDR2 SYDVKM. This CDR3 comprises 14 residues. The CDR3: CASSLPTLAPEQFF. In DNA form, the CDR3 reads TGTGCCAGCAGTCTTCCAACCCTAGCGCCCGAGCAGTTCTTC.

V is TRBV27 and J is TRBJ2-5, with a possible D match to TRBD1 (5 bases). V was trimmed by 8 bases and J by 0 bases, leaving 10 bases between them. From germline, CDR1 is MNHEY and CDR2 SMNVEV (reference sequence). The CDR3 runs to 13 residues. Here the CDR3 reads CASGRVYQETQYF. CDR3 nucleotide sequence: TGTGCCAGCGGCAGGGTTTACCAAGAGACCCAGTACTTC.

In DNA, the CDR3 is TGTGCCAGCAGTTTATTGAGTCAGGGCGCTTCACCCCTCCACTTT. Protein product: CASSLLSQGASPLHF. The chain combines TRBV28 with TRBJ1-6; TRBD1 is a possible D gene (5 bases). V lost 1 base and J lost 9, with 13 bases in between. This CDR3 has 15 amino acids. CDR1 MDHEN and CDR2 SYDVKM come from the germline V gene.

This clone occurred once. For the CDR3, the DNA is TGTGCCAGCAGTTTGGGGGTATTTGAGCAGTACTTC. This sequence encodes CASSLGVFEQYF. This chain joins TRBV6-5 and TRBJ2-7; the D gene could be TRBD1 or TRBD2 (5 bases each). The CDR3 covers 12 residues. Trimming shortened V by 4 bases and J by 7 bases, and 11 bases separated the two germline ends. Germline CDR1 and CDR2: MNHEY and SVGAGI.

As DNA, the CDR3 is TGTGCCAGCAGCCAAACCCGGGTGGGAAACACCATATATTTT. As protein: CASSQTRVGNTIYF. The V call is TRBV14, the J call TRBJ1-3; the D is unclear. This CDR3 contains 14 residues. The germline CDR1 and CDR2 sequences are SGHDN and FVKESK. V lost 2 bases and J lost 4, with 9 bases in between.